The sequence of this T cell receptor (beta chain) was determined in a study of Ad26.COV2.S vaccination and SARS-CoV-2 variants. Study outcomes and limitations: Placebo recipients showed lower spike-specific TCR breadth than vaccinees.

On this clone: Its specificity is not known. Relative to the germline gene, one junction end is altered; a read error may explain this.

This sample's treatment: around 19 received Ad26.COV2.S at low or high dose, single or two shots; 5 received placebo; per-sample allocation not given. Sampling was done on day 63 after the first vaccine or placebo injection. This CDR3 spans 17 amino acids. Germline CDR1 is MNHEY and CDR2 is SVGEGT. Using immunoSEQ multiplex PCR, the repertoire was profiled, and TCRdb retains in-frame clones only, with some absent. The data hold about 350,000 clones, with roughly nine tenths observed a single time. V is TRBV6-2 or TRBV6-3 and J is TRBJ2-7; D is possibly TRBD2 (6 bases). The sequenced sample was peripheral blood, obtained in a trial of Ad26.COV2.S vaccine versus placebo. The TCR sequence derives from a person between 18 and 65 years old who received the Ad26.COV2.S COVID-19 vaccine or a placebo. The CDR3 nucleotides are TGTGCCAGCCGTTACAATGTAGGGTTAGGAGGGGACTACGAGCAGTACTTC. Its protein is CASRYNVGLGGDYEQYF.